This T cell receptor beta chain stems from a study of OX40 agonist ivuxolimab in advanced cancers. Background on the whole study: The costimulatory receptor OX40 (CD134) was targeted by ivuxolimab, a fully human IgG2 agonistic monoclonal antibody. Intravenous ivuxolimab was administered to patients every 2 weeks at six dose levels: 0.01, 0.1, 0.3, 1.5, 3 and 10 mg/kg. Of the roughly 52 dose-escalation patients, hepatocellular carcinoma was present in 19, melanoma in approximately 15, renal cell carcinoma in 9 and head and neck cancer in 9. A male proportion of around 81% and a mean age of roughly 55 years, ranging from roughly 23 to 80, were recorded for the dose-escalation cohort. Patients were allowed to have had prior anti-PD-1, anti-PD-L1 or anti-CTLA-4 therapy, and roughly 40% of the dose-escalation patients had been treated with checkpoint inhibitors. Partial responses occurred in three dose-escalation patients, of whom one had hepatocellular carcinoma and two had cutaneous melanoma. The purpose of peripheral TCRbeta sequencing was to test whether ivuxolimab changed TCR sequence diversity and led to clonal T-cell expansion. The paper describes the monotherapy dose-escalation part (N = 52 patients) of the phase I trial of ivuxolimab.

From a lookup of the germline V gene, CDR1 and CDR2 are SGHTA and FQGTGA. Spanning cysteine to phenylalanine, the CDR3 consists of 15 amino acids. The retained sequence is limited to the CDR3, 45 bases, with the frame set at the first base. The germline ends are 15 bases apart after V is trimmed by 4 bases and J by 2 bases. Patients with a history of autoimmune disease or receiving systemic immunosuppression were excluded from the trial. In every dose cohort, peripheral blood was drawn for TCR sequencing at baseline, cycle 4 day 1, and cycle 7 day 1. Samples came from an open-label, multicenter, first-in-human phase I dose-escalation trial of ivuxolimab. Adults with locally advanced or metastatic melanoma, renal cell carcinoma, hepatocellular carcinoma or head and neck squamous cell carcinoma were enrolled in the trial. Before TCR sequencing, CD4+ and CD8+ T cells were separately sorted from peripheral blood.

In this sample, this clone turned up once. It lacks a known antigen. One base away there is no much larger clone; base qualities are not given. The full study reports these points: After ivuxolimab, expanded clones were on average more numerous among CD8+ T cells than among CD4+ T cells. Low levels of normalized T-cell clonal expansion were also seen in some nonresponding patients. In the 0.1-3.0 mg/kg groups, partial responders had among the lowest normalized peripheral clonal expansion, particularly in CD8+ T cells. Clonal expansion of both CD4+ and CD8+ blood T cells was observed from baseline to week 6 at doses 0.1 to 3.0 mg/kg. Which antigens the clonally expanded peripheral T cells were specific for was not determined.

Genomic DNA was isolated from the sorted cells so that the TCRbeta CDR3 region could be sequenced. TCRbeta CDR3 regions were sequenced using the immunoSEQ Assay. TCRdb carries this immuneACCESS record with in-frame sequences only. Its versions omit some clonotypes, under half of them owing to an unresolved V gene in the studies checked, with the rest unexplained. In this sample the table shows around 63,000 clones, roughly nine tenths of which occur a single time. The leading ten clones occupy 10% to 13% of the sample. The specimen was CD4+ or CD8+ T cells sorted from blood, collected in a trial of the OX40 agonist ivuxolimab. This chain joins TRBV7-3 to TRBJ2-7, with TRBD2 as a weak D call on 6 bases. The source of this sequence is an adult with an advanced solid tumor such as melanoma, head and neck, liver or kidney cancer. The DNA reads as follows: TGTGCCAGCAGCTATGGACCCCCGGGGGCCTACGAGCAGTACTTC. Translated, this is CASSYGPPGAYEQYF.